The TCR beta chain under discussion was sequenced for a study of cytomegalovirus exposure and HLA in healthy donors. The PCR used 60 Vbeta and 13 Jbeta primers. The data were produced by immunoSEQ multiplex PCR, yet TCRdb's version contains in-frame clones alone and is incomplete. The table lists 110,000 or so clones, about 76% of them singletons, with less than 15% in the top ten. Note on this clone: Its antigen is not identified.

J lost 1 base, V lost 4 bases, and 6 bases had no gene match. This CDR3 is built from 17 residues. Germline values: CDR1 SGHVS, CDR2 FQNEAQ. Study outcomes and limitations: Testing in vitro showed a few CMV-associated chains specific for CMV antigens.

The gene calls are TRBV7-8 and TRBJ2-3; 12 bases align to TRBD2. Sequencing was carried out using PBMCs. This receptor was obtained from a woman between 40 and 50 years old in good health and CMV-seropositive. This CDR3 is CASSSLGLAGRTDTQYF. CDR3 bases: TGTGCCAGCAGCTCTCTAGGACTAGCGGGGCGCACAGATACGCAGTATTTT.